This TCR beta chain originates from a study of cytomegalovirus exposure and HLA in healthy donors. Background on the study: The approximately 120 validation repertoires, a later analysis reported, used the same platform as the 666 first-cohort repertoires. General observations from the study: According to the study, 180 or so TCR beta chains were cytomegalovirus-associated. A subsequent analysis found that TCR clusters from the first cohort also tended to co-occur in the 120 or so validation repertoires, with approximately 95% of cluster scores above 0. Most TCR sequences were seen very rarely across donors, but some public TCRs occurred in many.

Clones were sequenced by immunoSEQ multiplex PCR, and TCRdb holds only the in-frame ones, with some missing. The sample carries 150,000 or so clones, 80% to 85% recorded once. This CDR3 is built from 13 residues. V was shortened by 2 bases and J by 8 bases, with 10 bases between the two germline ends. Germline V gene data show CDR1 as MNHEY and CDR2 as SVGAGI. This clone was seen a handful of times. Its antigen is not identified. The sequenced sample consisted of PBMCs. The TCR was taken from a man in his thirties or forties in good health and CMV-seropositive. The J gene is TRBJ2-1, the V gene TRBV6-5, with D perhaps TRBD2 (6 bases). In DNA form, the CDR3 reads TGTGCCAGCAGTTACCCTGGGACTCATGAGCAGTTCTTC. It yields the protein CASSYPGTHEQFF.